This entry is about one TCR beta chain. The data were obtained in a study of blood T cell repertoires in COVID-19. Study details: In each case, the material was cDNA or gDNA derived from T cells, B-cell-depleted T cells, or PBMCs.

This CDR3 region has 12 residues. Germline V lookup: CDR1 LNHNV, CDR2 YYDKDF (reference sequence). Trimming stripped 3 bases from V and 12 bases from J, with 14 bases between. TCRdb's table, derived via immunoSEQ multiplex PCR, lists solely in-frame clones and lacks some. This sample has around 140,000 clones, with more than 60% found just once. V and J are TRBV15 and TRBJ1-1, with a weak D call TRBD1 (5 bases). The receptor comes from a woman aged 70-85 years with acute or convalescent COVID-19. Sequencing was performed on peripheral blood. CDR3 in DNA: TGTGCCACCAGCAGGGTAGGGGCGCGGACTTTCTTT. It specifies CATSRVGARTFF.